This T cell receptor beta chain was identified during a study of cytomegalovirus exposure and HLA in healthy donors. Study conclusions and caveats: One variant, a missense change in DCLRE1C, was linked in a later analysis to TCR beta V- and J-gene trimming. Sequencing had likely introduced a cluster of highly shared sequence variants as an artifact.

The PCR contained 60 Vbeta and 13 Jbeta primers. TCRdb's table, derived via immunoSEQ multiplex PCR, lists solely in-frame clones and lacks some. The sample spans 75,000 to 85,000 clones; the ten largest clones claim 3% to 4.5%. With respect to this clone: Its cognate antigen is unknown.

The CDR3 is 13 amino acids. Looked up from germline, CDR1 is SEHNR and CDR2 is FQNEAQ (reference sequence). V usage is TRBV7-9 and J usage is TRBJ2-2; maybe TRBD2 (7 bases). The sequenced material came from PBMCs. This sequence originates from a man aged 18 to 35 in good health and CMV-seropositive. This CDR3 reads CARGGASIGELFF. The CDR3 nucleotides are TGTGCGCGAGGGGGGGCATCGATCGGGGAGCTGTTTTTT.